These T cell receptor beta chains were read from a single sample in a study of cytomegalovirus exposure and HLA in healthy donors. The repertoire was sequenced with immunoSEQ multiplex PCR; TCRdb's copy has only in-frame clones and lacks some. The sample carries 110,000 to 150,000 clones, more than 9.5% recorded once. The sequencing input was PBMCs. The receptors here all came from a middle-aged man in good health and CMV-seronegative. Both conserved end residues are part of each CDR3. The D gene is left open where the match is weak. Clone size is not always given. Where it is, it says once, few, many or a class for expanded clones.

D,size,J,length,V,DNA,CDR3
TRBD1,few,TRBJ1-5,17,TRBV19,TGTGCCAGTAGTACGGGACAGGGGAAAGGTAGCAATCAGCCCCAGCATTTT,CASSTGQGKGSNQPQHF
TRBD1,.,TRBJ1-5,16,TRBV19,TGTGCCAGTAGTGAAGGGGTTCGCAGGGGGCATCAGCCCCAGCATTTT,CASSEGVRRGHQPQHF
TRBD1,once,TRBJ2-7,14,TRBV6-1,TGTGCCAGCAGGGGTGGGACAGGGGCCCACGAGCAGTACTTC,CASRGGTGAHEQYF
.,.,TRBJ2-5,13,TRBV19,TGTGCCAGTAGTATCGGGTCGCGGGAGACCCAGTACTTC,CASSIGSRETQYF
TRBD1,.,TRBJ2-2,15,TRBV7-8,TGTGCCACCGAGGACAGGGGGCTGAACACCGGGGAGCTGTTTTTT,CATEDRGLNTGELFF
TRBD1,.,TRBJ1-5,13,TRBV30,TGTGCCTGGAGTGTACAGGGGGGTCAGCCCCAGCATTTT,CAWSVQGGQPQHF
TRBD2,many,TRBJ2-6,20,TRBV6-4,TGTGCCAGCAGTGACTCGCTCCTAGCGGGGTCAGTCTCTGGGGCCAACGTCCTGACTTTC,CASSDSLLAGSVSGANVLTF
.,.,TRBJ2-3,14,TRBV7-3,TGTGCCAGCAGCTTAGGAGGGGGCGGGGATACGCAGTATTTT,CASSLGGGGDTQYF
.,few,TRBJ2-1,14,TRBV7-8,TGTGCCAGCAGCCTCGGAGGGGCCCACAATGAGCAGTTCTTC,CASSLGGAHNEQFF
.,.,TRBJ1-6,16,TRBV15,TGTGCCACCAGCAGAGCGAGGGAGTCGGGTAATTCACCCCTCCACTTT,CATSRARESGNSPLHF
TRBD1,few,TRBJ2-1,15,TRBV6-5,TGTGCCAGCAGCACCGACAGGGGGCCGGGAAATGAGCAGTTCTTC,CASSTDRGPGNEQFF
TRBD2,.,TRBJ2-7,15,TRBV7-9,TGTGCCAGCAGCCGCGGGCGACTAGCGGAAAACGAGCAGTACTTC,CASSRGRLAENEQYF
TRBD2,.,TRBJ2-6,18,TRBV5-1,TGCGCCAGCAGCTTGGACGGTTTTCGGGGGGGTGGGGCCAACGTCCTGACTTTC,CASSLDGFRGGGANVLTF
TRBD1,few,TRBJ2-5,15,TRBV4-2,TGTGCCAGCAGCTCCGGGACAGGGACCCAAGAGACCCAGTACTTC,CASSSGTGTQETQYF